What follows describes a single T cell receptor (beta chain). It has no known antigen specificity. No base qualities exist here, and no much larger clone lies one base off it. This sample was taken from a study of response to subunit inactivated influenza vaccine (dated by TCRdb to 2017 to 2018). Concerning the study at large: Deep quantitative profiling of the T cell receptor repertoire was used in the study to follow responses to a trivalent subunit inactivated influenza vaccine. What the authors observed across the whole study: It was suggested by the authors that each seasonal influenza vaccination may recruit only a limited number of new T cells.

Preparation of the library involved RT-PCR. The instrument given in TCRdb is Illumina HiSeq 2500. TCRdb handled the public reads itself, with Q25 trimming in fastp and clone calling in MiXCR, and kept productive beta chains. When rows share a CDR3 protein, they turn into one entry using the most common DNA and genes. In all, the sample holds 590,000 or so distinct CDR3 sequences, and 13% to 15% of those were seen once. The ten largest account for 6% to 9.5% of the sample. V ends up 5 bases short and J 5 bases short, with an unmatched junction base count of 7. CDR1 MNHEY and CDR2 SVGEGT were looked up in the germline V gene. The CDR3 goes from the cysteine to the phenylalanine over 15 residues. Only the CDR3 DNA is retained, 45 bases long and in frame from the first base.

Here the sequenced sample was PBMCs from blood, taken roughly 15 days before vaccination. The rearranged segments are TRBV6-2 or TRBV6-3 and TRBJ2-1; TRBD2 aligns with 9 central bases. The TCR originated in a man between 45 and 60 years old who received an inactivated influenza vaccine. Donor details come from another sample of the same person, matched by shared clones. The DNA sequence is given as TGTGCCAGCAGTCCGATTAGCGGGAGCCACAATGAGCAGTTCTTC. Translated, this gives CASSPISGSHNEQFF.